The 8 T cell receptor beta chains in this list originate from one sample, sequenced in a study of regulatory T cells in long-lasting Graves disease. Libraries of TCR beta came from iRepertoire HTBI primers plus Arm-PCR of CDR3 regions. TCRdb re-derived calls from the multiplex PCR reads in MiXCR, one entry per CDR3 protein. The data contain over 400,000 distinct CDR3 sequences, roughly 15% of them seen just once; the ten biggest clones take up approximately 17%. Specified time point: newly diagnosed GD, antithyroid drugs for less than 3 months. TCR sequences were obtained from RNA taken from PBMCs. These same data were also listed under a study on T cells in Graves' hyperthyroidism and ophthalmopathy.

The sample here was peripheral blood mononuclear cells (PBMCs), taken at new diagnosis, from a patient treated with antithyroid drugs. These receptors originate from a woman aged 50 to 60 with Graves disease.

Worth noting for this clonotype: One base away lies a much larger clone, so this may be a sequencing read error. The chain's CDR3 is CTSSLISKRESDTQYF. CDR3 sequence (DNA): TGTACCAGCAGCTTAATTTCTAAGCGGGAGTCAGATACGCAGTATTTT. This sequence joins TRBV7-2 and TRBJ2-3; 8 bases are shared with TRBD2. V was clipped by 2 bases and J by 4 bases; unmatched bases: 8. This CDR3 spans 16 amino acids. The germline gives CDR1 SGHTA, CDR2 FQGNSA. The full variable domain, with the rest looked up from reference TRBV7-2 and TRBJ2-3, is GAGVSQSPSNKVTEKGKDVELRCDPISGHTALYWYRQSLGQGLEFLIYFQGNSAPDKSGLPSDRFSAERTGGSVSTLTIQRTQQEDSAVYLCTSSLISKRESDTQYFGPGTRLTVL.

The V call is TRBV29-1, the J call TRBJ2-2; D not certain. The V and J ends lost 3 bases and 7 bases respectively, with 12 bases between them. Germline V lookup: CDR1 SQVTM, CDR2 ANQGSEA. The CDR3 has 13 amino acids. CDR3 coding DNA: TGCAGCGTTGAGCGGCTAGACGGCGGGGAGCTGTTTTTT. This sequence encodes CSVERLDGGELFF.

The chain couples TRBV18 to TRBJ2-7; TRBD2 matches 7 bases. From germline, CDR1 is KGHSH and CDR2 LQKENI. The CDR3 spans 17 residues. J lost 0 bases, V lost 0 bases, and 8 bases had no gene match. CDR3 nucleotide sequence: TGTGCCAGCTCACCACCGGTTTCTGGCGGGAGCTCCTACGAGCAGTACTTC. Its protein product is CASSPPVSGGSSYEQYF.

This clonotype was counted many times. The chain combines TRBV3-1 with TRBJ1-4; no firm D call. Germline-derived CDR1 and CDR2 are LGHDT and YNNKEL (reference sequence). The CDR3 has 14 residues. Trimming removed 0 bases from V and 11 bases from J, with 13 bases in between. CDR3: CASSQDAGMLKLFF. The CDR3 coding sequence is TGTGCCAGCAGCCAAGACGCCGGGATGCTCAAACTGTTTTTT.

This clonotype was observed a handful of times. The rearrangement links TRBV7-3 to TRBJ2-1, with TRBD1 matching 8 bases. J lost 0 bases, V lost 5 bases, and 9 bases had no gene match. This CDR3 is built from 17 residues. Germline CDR1 is SGHTA and CDR2 is FQGTGA. The CDR3 is CASSPSTGQDSYNEQFF. In nucleotides, the CDR3 is TGTGCCAGCAGCCCGTCAACGGGACAGGACTCCTACAATGAGCAGTTCTTC.

The genes are TRBV6-1 and TRBJ2-1; D is possibly TRBD2 (5 bases). The V gene's germline CDR1 is MNHNS and CDR2 SASEGT. The CDR3 has 15 amino acids. Trimming took 5 bases from V and 4 from J, leaving 15 bases between them. Written as DNA, the CDR3 is TGTGCCAGCAGTCCGGTAGCGCCCTCATACAATGAGCAGTTCTTC. This encodes CASSPVAPSYNEQFF.

This clonotype was counted many times. This chain joins TRBV5-4 and TRBJ1-3; D not resolved. Looked up from germline, CDR1 is SGHNT and CDR2 is YYREEE (reference sequence). This CDR3 has 14 amino acids. The V end was cut by 4 bases, the J end by 0 bases, with 8 bases between. The CDR3 bases are TGTGCCAGCAGCCTCGACCTCTCTGGAAACACCATATATTTT. Translating it yields CASSLDLSGNTIYF.

This clonotype came up many times. The chain couples TRBV20-1 to TRBJ2-1; 10 bases are shared with TRBD1. V was pared by 2 bases and J by 5 bases, with 6 bases of the junction left unmatched. The CDR3 consists of 15 residues. Germline V gives CDR1 DFQATT, CDR2 SNEGSKA (reference sequence). The DNA of the CDR3 is TGCAGTGCTAGAACCGGGACAGGGGAACACAATGAGCAGTTCTTC. This encodes CSARTGTGEHNEQFF.